Described below is a single TCR beta chain sequence and its context. This sample is part of a study of control samples from healthy donors and cancer patients. Sequenced by immunoSEQ multiplex PCR; TCRdb stores in-frame clones only, minus some. Here the sample spans 70,000 to 85,000 clones, roughly 89% being singletons. In germline, CDR1 is SGHTA, CDR2 FQGNSA. Trimming pared 3 bases from V and 0 bases from J, leaving 9 bases between. There are 15 residues in the CDR3. The sequence derives from a man aged 50 or older in good health. The chain is built from TRBV7-2 and TRBJ1-5, with no clear D. The sample comprised blood. The CDR3 reads CASSLTPDSNQPQHF. The CDR3 nucleotides are TGTGCCAGCAGCTTGACACCGGATAGCAATCAGCCCCAGCATTTT. The full variable domain, rest sourced from reference TRBV7-2 and TRBJ1-5, is GAGVSQSPSNKVTEKGKDVELRCDPISGHTALYWYRQSLGQGLEFLIYFQGNSAPDKSGLPSDRFSAERTGGSVSTLTIQRTQQEDSAVYLCASSLTPDSNQPQHFGDGTRLSIL.